The clone carrying this TCR beta chain was seen many times. This entry comes from a study of breast tumors, draining lymph nodes, adjacent tissues. TCRdb reprocessed the multiplex PCR reads via MiXCR and lists one record per CDR3 protein. The sample carries over 200,000 distinct CDR3 sequences, under 40% recorded once. The CDR3 is 11 residues long. Germline CDR1 reads ENHRY; CDR2 reads SYGVKD. V dropped 11 bases and J dropped 8 bases, with 13 bases sitting between them. Samples came from axillary lymph nodes draining the breast cancer. Source material: axillary lymph node tissue. The sequence came from a female donor with breast cancer. Some clones in this sample may be carry-over from other donors' samples. The chain employs TRBV10-3 and TRBJ1-3, with a possible D match to TRBD1 (5 bases). CDR3 protein: CAALLGDTIYF. The DNA of the CDR3 is TGTGCCGCCCTTCTAGGGGACACCATATATTTT.